Each of the 30 T cell receptor beta chains below was sequenced from the same sample in a study of PD-L1 blockade in urothelial cancer. Here immunoSEQ multiplex PCR was the method, and the copy in TCRdb shows in-frame clones only, minus some. The sample lists 45,000 to 65,000 clones; 85% were seen once. Regarding time point: pretreatment peripheral blood. Sequencing was performed on PBMCs, taken around atezolizumab (anti-PD-L1) treatment. These receptors all stem from a man aged 65-85 years with urothelial cancer.

J is TRBJ2-1 and V is TRBV7-8; 9 bases align to TRBD1. Trimming took 5 bases from V and 16 from J; bases not matched to a gene: 12. This CDR3 spans 13 amino acids. Germline CDR1 reads SGHVS; CDR2 reads FQNEAQ. The CDR3 region is CASSNGMTGGYFF. The CDR3, as DNA: TGTGCCAGCAGCAACGGGATGACAGGGGGATACTTCTTC.

V usage is TRBV19 and J usage is TRBJ1-1; the D is unclear. Trimming cost V 1 base and J 5 bases, with 23 bases left between them. This CDR3 is 18 amino acids long. Germline V gene lookup returns CDR1 LNHDA and CDR2 SQIVND (reference sequence). This chain's CDR3 is CASSIGSAGRPLGTEAFF. For the CDR3, the DNA is TGTGCCAGTAGTATAGGGTCAGCGGGAAGGCCCCTGGGGACTGAAGCTTTCTTT.

The rearrangement links TRBV9 to TRBJ2-6, with D possibly being TRBD1 (6 bases). V lost 3 bases and J lost 4, with 14 bases in between. Germline CDR1 and CDR2: SGDLS and YYNGEE. The CDR3 runs to 16 residues. Written as DNA, the CDR3 is TGTGCCAGCAGCGACCACAGGGACGAGGGGGCCAACGTCCTGACTTTC. It is translated as CASSDHRDEGANVLTF.

The chain is built from TRBV14 and TRBJ2-1; a weak D match, TRBD2 (5 bases). In germline, CDR1 is SGHDN, CDR2 FVKESK. The V end lost 0 bases, the J end lost 10 bases, and 13 bases lay between the germline ends. This CDR3 is 14 amino acids long. The CDR3 spells CASSQDLPASEQFF. In DNA, the CDR3 is TGTGCCAGCAGCCAAGATCTTCCAGCTAGCGAGCAGTTCTTC.

V usage is TRBV19 and J usage is TRBJ2-7; TRBD1 matches at 9 bases. CDR1 is LNHDA, CDR2 SQIVND, per germline (reference sequence). The CDR3 runs to 16 residues. The V gene end was trimmed by 1 base and the J gene end by 2 bases; junction bases not matched to a gene: 6. The CDR3 coding sequence is TGTGCCAGTAGTATAGGCGGGACAGGGACAACCTACGAGCAGTACTTC. Translation gives CASSIGGTGTTYEQYF.

This rearrangement joins TRBV27 to TRBJ2-7, with TRBD1 matching 10 bases. CDR3 size: 17 residues. Germline CDR1 reads MNHEY; CDR2 reads SMNVEV (reference sequence). The V gene end was trimmed by 5 bases and the J gene end by 2 bases; junction bases not matched to a gene: 12. In nucleotides, the CDR3 is TGTGCCAGCAGTCGCCAGGGGACGGGACAGGGGCCCTACGAGCAGTACTTC. It is translated as CASSRQGTGQGPYEQYF.

The chain recombines TRBV10-3 with TRBJ2-7, with D possibly being TRBD1 (6 bases). V lost 3 bases and J 2 bases, leaving 17 bases between the germline ends. The length of the CDR3 is 16 residues. Germline V gene lookup returns CDR1 ENHRY and CDR2 SYGVKD. For the CDR3, the DNA is TGTGCCATCAGTGATCCAGCAGGGGTGGTTCCCTACGAGCAGTACTTC. Translation: CAISDPAGVVPYEQYF.

The rearrangement links TRBV11-2 to TRBJ2-7; maybe TRBD1 (6 bases). In germline, CDR1 is SGHAT, CDR2 FQNNGV. The V gene lost 5 bases and the J gene lost 2 bases, with 13 bases spanning the gap. The CDR3 contains 14 residues. CDR3 DNA sequence: TGTGCCAGCAGCCCCCGACAGGCGCCCTACGAGCAGTACTTC. This translates into CASSPRQAPYEQYF.

The chain joins TRBV19 to TRBJ2-7; 11 bases match TRBD1. V dropped 7 bases and J dropped 7; count of bases not matched to a gene: 6. CDR3 size: 13 residues. CDR1 and CDR2 from the germline V gene are LNHDA and SQIVND (reference sequence). This CDR3 reads CASTGTGGREQYF. Here the CDR3 DNA reads TGTGCCAGTACCGGGACAGGGGGGCGGGAGCAGTACTTC.

V usage is TRBV2 and J usage is TRBJ2-7; TRBD2 is a possible D gene (6 bases). This CDR3 region has 14 residues. Trimming removed 6 bases from V and 7 bases from J, with 19 bases in between. In germline, CDR1 is SNHLY, CDR2 FYNNEI. The CDR3 is CASRNSGEALEQYF. The CDR3 DNA reads as TGTGCCAGCAGAAACTCGGGGGAGGCCCTTGAGCAGTACTTC.

V usage is TRBV5-6 and J usage is TRBJ2-7, with D possibly TRBD1 on 6 matching bases. The CDR3 is made up of 14 amino acids. Germline values: CDR1 SGHDT, CDR2 YYEEEE. The V and J ends lost 4 bases and 1 base respectively, with 12 bases between them. CDR3 nucleotide sequence: TGTGCCAGCAGCCAGGACAGCCCATCCTACGAGCAGTACTTC. The encoded protein is CASSQDSPSYEQYF. Drawing the rest from reference TRBV5-6 and TRBJ2-7, the complete variable domain is DAGVTQSPTHLIKTRGQQVTLRCSPKSGHDTVSWYQQALGQGPQFIFQYYEEEERQRGNFPDRFSGHQFPNYSSELNVNALLLGDSALYLCASSQDSPSYEQYFGPGTRLTVT.

The CDR3 DNA sequence: TGTGCCAGCAGCTTACGGGGTTTGGAGACCCAGTACTTC. Protein: CASSLRGLETQYF. The rearrangement uses TRBV7-9 and TRBJ2-5, with D possibly matching TRBD2 (5 bases). The CDR3 extends over 13 amino acids. V was clipped by 2 bases and J by 5 bases, with 9 bases between them. CDR1 is SEHNR and CDR2 is FQNEAQ in the germline V gene (reference sequence).

This clone has a handful of counts. The V gene is TRBV7-9, the J gene TRBJ1-5; the D gene is possibly TRBD1 (5 bases). The V gene lost 5 bases and the J gene lost 1 base, with 12 bases spanning the gap. Germline CDR1 is SEHNR and CDR2 is FQNEAQ (reference sequence). The CDR3 totals 15 residues. The CDR3 coding sequence is TGTGCCAGCAGCACCACGGGGGACAGCAATCAGCCCCAGCATTTT. This codes for CASSTTGDSNQPQHF.

About this clone itself: A much larger clone differs by one base, so this may be a read error. DNA of the CDR3: TGTGCCAGCAGCTTAGGGACTAGCGGGAGTAATGAGCAGTTCTTC. It translates to CASSLGTSGSNEQFF. The chain uses TRBV7-8 and TRBJ2-1; 13 bases map to TRBD2. V lost 1 base to trimming and J lost 7 bases; unmatched junction nucleotides: 1. Germline V gives CDR1 SGHVS, CDR2 FQNEAQ. The CDR3 has 15 amino acids.

The CDR3 sequence is CASTLRPQGTGELFF. CDR3 nucleotide sequence: TGTGCCAGCACCCTAAGGCCCCAGGGGACCGGGGAGCTGTTTTTT. The chain carries TRBV27 and TRBJ2-2; TRBD1 might be the D (6 bases). The V end lost 7 bases, the J end lost 5 bases, and 17 bases lay between the germline ends. This CDR3 has 15 residues. Germline CDR1 is MNHEY and CDR2 is SMNVEV (reference sequence).

The CDR3 spells CASSLVRGLAGVGYIQYF. The CDR3 region has the DNA TGTGCCAGCAGCTTAGTAAGGGGCCTAGCGGGAGTCGGCTACATTCAGTACTTC. This rearrangement joins TRBV7-2 to TRBJ2-4; 10 bases are a match to TRBD2. Germline V gene lookup returns CDR1 SGHTA and CDR2 FQGNSA. Unmatched junction bases numbered 14, after V lost 1 base and J lost 8 bases. This CDR3 is 18 amino acids long.

The rearrangement uses TRBV4-1 and TRBJ2-5, with a weak D call TRBD2 (5 bases). V was clipped by 5 bases and J by 5 bases, with 12 bases between them. Per the germline V gene, CDR1 is MGHRA and CDR2 is YSYEKL. This CDR3 contains 13 residues. As DNA, the CDR3 is TGCGCCAGCAGCTTTGCGGGTAGTGAGACCCAGTACTTC. It yields the protein CASSFAGSETQYF.

The rearrangement links TRBV18 to TRBJ1-1, with D possibly being TRBD1 (6 bases). CDR1 and CDR2 (germline): KGHSH, LQKENI. The CDR3 extends over 15 amino acids. V was shortened by 1 base and J by 1 base, with 10 bases between the two germline ends. The CDR3 sequence: CASSPLAGENTEAFF. CDR3 nucleotide sequence: TGTGCCAGCTCACCACTTGCAGGGGAGAACACTGAAGCTTTCTTT. Full variable domain (missing parts from reference TRBV18 and TRBJ1-1): NAGVMQNPRHLVRRRGQEARLRCSPMKGHSHVYWYRQLPEEGLKFMVYLQKENIIDESGMPKERFSAEFPKEGPSILRIQQVVRGDSAAYFCASSPLAGENTEAFFGQGTRLTVV.

The chain carries TRBV18 and TRBJ2-7; 7 positions agree with TRBD1. The CDR3 has 14 residues. The germline gives CDR1 KGHSH, CDR2 LQKENI. With V trimmed by 3 bases and J by 2 bases, 4 bases remained unmatched. CDR3 region: CASSPGTDPYEQYF. The CDR3 DNA is TGTGCCAGCTCACCTGGGACAGACCCCTACGAGCAGTACTTC.

This clone has only one observation. J is TRBJ2-1 and V is TRBV19; 7 bases line up with TRBD2. Germline CDR1 LNHDA, CDR2 SQIVND (reference sequence). The V gene end was trimmed by 7 bases and the J gene end by 5 bases; junction bases not matched to a gene: 5. This CDR3 has 13 residues. Written as DNA, the CDR3 is TGTGCCAGTACCGCACTAGCGAACAATGAGCAGTTCTTC. As protein: CASTALANNEQFF.

This clone came up once. The chain links TRBV10-3 to TRBJ1-1; TRBD1 is a possible D gene (5 bases). The CDR3 covers 14 residues. The germline V and J ends were trimmed by 3 bases and 2 bases, with 10 bases remaining between them. CDR1 is ENHRY and CDR2 is SYGVKD in the germline V gene. CDR3 nucleotide sequence: TGTGCCATCAGTGATCAGGGCCTAAACACTGAAGCTTTCTTT. Its translation: CAISDQGLNTEAFF.

A single count supports this clone. This chain uses TRBV13 with TRBJ2-7, with 7 bases matching TRBD1. Germline lookup yields CDR1 PRHDT and CDR2 FYEKMQ (reference sequence). V lost 1 base, J lost 4 bases, and 10 bases stayed unmatched. CDR3 size: 16 residues. The CDR3 loop reads CASSLVGPGTEYEQYF. CDR3 nucleotides: TGTGCCAGCAGCTTAGTTGGCCCCGGGACAGAATACGAGCAGTACTTC. The full variable domain, rest sourced from reference TRBV13 and TRBJ2-7, is AAGVIQSPRHLIKEKRETATLKCYPIPRHDTVYWYQQGPGQDPQFLISFYEKMQSDKGSIPDRFSAQQFSDYHSELNMSSLELGDSALYFCASSLVGPGTEYEQYFGPGTRLTVT.

The V and J genes are TRBV9 and TRBJ1-1; 9 positions agree with TRBD1. Germline trimming cut 3 bases from V and 2 bases from J; bases unmatched to any gene: 8. CDR3 length: 16 residues. Germline V gene sequence: CDR1 SGDLS, CDR2 YYNGEE. The CDR3 loop reads CASSGTGTGINTEAFF. The CDR3 nucleotides read TGTGCCAGCAGCGGAACCGGGACAGGGATCAACACTGAAGCTTTCTTT.

This clone appeared a few times. This chain uses TRBV7-2 with TRBJ2-7; D may be TRBD2 (5 bases). CDR3 length: 16 amino acids. The germline CDR1 and CDR2 sequences are SGHTA and FQGNSA. Between the trimmed V and J ends, which lost 1 base and 0 bases, there was a span of 13 bases. The CDR3 spells CASSLGGSVSSYEQYF. The CDR3 nucleotides are TGTGCCAGCAGCTTAGGTGGTAGCGTGAGCTCCTACGAGCAGTACTTC.

This clone was observed once. This chain joins TRBV19 and TRBJ1-3; 7 bases align to TRBD1. V lost 5 bases and J lost 0; bases outside the gene matches: 4. CDR3 size: 15 residues. Germline V gene sequence: CDR1 LNHDA, CDR2 SQIVND (reference sequence). The CDR3: CASSSRDSSGNTIYF. In DNA form, the CDR3 reads TGTGCCAGTAGTTCTAGGGACAGCTCTGGAAACACCATATATTTT. Full variable domain (rest looked up from reference TRBV19 and TRBJ1-3): DGGITQSPKYLFRKEGQNVTLSCEQNLNHDAMYWYRQDPGQGLRLIYYSQIVNDFQKGDIAEGYSVSREKKESFPLTVTSAQKNPTAFYLCASSSRDSSGNTIYFGEGSWLTVV.

J is TRBJ1-4 and V is TRBV6-5; perhaps TRBD1 as D (5 bases). The length of the CDR3 is 14 residues. Germline V CDR1 and CDR2: MNHEY, SVGAGI. Deletions cut 4 bases from V and 10 bases from J, with 16 bases between. CDR3: CASSLAGRGGKLFF. The CDR3 DNA sequence: TGTGCCAGCAGTTTGGCGGGGCGGGGGGGAAAACTGTTTTTT.

The CDR3 sequence is CASSPLTRADTQYF. The CDR3 DNA follows: TGTGCCAGCTCACCTCTTACCCGGGCAGATACGCAGTATTTT. This sequence joins TRBV18 and TRBJ2-3; D gene ambiguous. V lost 3 bases, J lost 4 bases, and 11 bases lay in between. Germline CDR1 and CDR2: KGHSH and LQKENI. The CDR3 runs 14 residues.

The gene calls are TRBV6-5 and TRBJ1-5; D is uncertain. The CDR3 loop spans 14 amino acids. V was clipped by 8 bases and J by 2 bases, with 13 bases between them. Germline V lookup: CDR1 MNHEY, CDR2 SVGAGI. This CDR3 reads CASSRDRGNQPQHF. CDR3 DNA: TGTGCCAGCTCTCGGGATCGGGGCAATCAGCCCCAGCATTTT.

The chain is built from TRBV28 and TRBJ2-7; D is unclear. V dropped 3 bases and J dropped 1 base, with 16 bases sitting between them. The CDR3 is 16 amino acids. Germline V gives CDR1 MDHEN, CDR2 SYDVKM. The CDR3 DNA reads TGTGCCAGCAGTTTTGGGCGCCACGCCGAGTCCTACGAGCAGTACTTC. Residues: CASSFGRHAESYEQYF.

This clone was observed a handful of times. The chain links TRBV2 to TRBJ1-4, with D possibly being TRBD1 (5 bases). Per germline, CDR1 SNHLY and CDR2 FYNNEI. Trimming took off 3 bases at V and 6 bases at J, with 11 bases between the two ends. This CDR3 is 14 amino acids long. CDR3 bases: TGTGCCAGCAGTGAGGGGCAGGGTGATGAAAAACTGTTTTTT. As protein: CASSEGQGDEKLFF.